The present T cell receptor beta chain was sequenced within a study of T-cell reconstitution after alpha-beta-depleted transplantation in children. This clonotype has a handful of counts. Unique molecular identifiers were incorporated during preparation of the TCRbeta library. In TCRdb, the PCR reads were re-called with MiXCR into one record per CDR3 protein. This table has 600,000 to 800,000 distinct CDR3 sequences, over 10% appearing once. Germline CDR1 is SQVTM and CDR2 is ANQGSEA. Trimming removed 5 bases at V and 0 bases at J, with 20 bases between. The CDR3 has 16 residues. The clonotype originates from a girl aged 2 to 10 with congenital amegakaryocytic thrombocytopenia, due to receive a stem cell transplant. The chain employs TRBV29-1 and TRBJ2-7, with D perhaps given as TRBD1 or TRBD2 (5 bases each). The sequences come from PBMCs, collected before TCRalphabeta/CD19-depleted stem cell transplant. The CDR3 nucleotides read TGCAGCGTTTGGGGGTGGGCCACTAACGACTCCTACGAGCAGTACTTC. Translating gives CSVWGWATNDSYEQYF.